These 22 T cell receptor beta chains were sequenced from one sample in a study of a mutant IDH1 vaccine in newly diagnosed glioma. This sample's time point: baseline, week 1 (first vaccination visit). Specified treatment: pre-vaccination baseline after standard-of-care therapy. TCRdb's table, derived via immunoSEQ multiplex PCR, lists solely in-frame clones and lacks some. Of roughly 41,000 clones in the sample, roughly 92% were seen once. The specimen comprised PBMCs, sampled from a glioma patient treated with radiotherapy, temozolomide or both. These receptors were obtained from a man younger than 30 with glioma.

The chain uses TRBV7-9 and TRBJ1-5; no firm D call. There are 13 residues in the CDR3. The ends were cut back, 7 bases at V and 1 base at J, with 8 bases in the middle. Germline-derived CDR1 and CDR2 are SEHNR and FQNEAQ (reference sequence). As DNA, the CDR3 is TGTGCCAGCACCGTTTCGAGCAATCAGCCCCAGCATTTT. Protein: CASTVSSNQPQHF.

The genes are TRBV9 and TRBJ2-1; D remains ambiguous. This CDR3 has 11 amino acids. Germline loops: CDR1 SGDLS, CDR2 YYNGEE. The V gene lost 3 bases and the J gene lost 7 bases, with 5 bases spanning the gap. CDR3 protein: CASSGLNEQFF. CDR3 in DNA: TGTGCCAGCAGCGGGCTTAATGAGCAGTTCTTC. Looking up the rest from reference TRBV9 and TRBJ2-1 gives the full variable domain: DSGVTQTPKHLITATGQRVTLRCSPRSGDLSVYWYQQSLDQGLQFLIQYYNGEERAKGNILERFSAQQFPDLHSELNLSSLELGDSALYFCASSGLNEQFFGPGTRLTVL.

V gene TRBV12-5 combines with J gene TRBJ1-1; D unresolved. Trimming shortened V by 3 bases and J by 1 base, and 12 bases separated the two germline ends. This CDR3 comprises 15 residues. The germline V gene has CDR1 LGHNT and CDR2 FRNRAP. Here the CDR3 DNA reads TGTGCTAGTGGTTTAGGCCGCCGCCCGAACACTGAAGCTTTCTTT. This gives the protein CASGLGRRPNTEAFF.

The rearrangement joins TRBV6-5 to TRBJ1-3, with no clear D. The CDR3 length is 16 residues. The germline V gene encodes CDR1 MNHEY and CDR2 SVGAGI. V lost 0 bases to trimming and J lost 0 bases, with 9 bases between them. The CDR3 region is CASSYSAASSGNTIYF. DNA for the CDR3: TGTGCCAGCAGTTACTCGGCGGCAAGCTCTGGAAACACCATATATTTT.

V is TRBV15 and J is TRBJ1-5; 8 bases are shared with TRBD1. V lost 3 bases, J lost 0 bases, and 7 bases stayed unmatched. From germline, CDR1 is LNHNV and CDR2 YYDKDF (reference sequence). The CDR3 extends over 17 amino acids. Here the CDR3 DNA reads TGTGCCACCAGCAGGAGGACAGGGCTTTATAGCAATCAGCCCCAGCATTTT. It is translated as CATSRRTGLYSNQPQHF.

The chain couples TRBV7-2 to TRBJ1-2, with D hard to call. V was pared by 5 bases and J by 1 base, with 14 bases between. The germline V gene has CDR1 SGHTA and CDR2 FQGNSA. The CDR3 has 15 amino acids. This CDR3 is CASSPMEMSNYGYTF. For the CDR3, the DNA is TGTGCCAGCAGCCCTATGGAAATGAGTAACTATGGCTACACCTTC.

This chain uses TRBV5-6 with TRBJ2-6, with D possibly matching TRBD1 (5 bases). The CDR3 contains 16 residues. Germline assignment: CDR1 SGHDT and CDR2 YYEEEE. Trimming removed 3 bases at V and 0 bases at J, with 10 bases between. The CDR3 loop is CASSSRQHSGANVLTF. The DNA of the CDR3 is TGTGCCAGCAGCTCCAGACAGCACTCTGGGGCCAACGTCCTGACTTTC.

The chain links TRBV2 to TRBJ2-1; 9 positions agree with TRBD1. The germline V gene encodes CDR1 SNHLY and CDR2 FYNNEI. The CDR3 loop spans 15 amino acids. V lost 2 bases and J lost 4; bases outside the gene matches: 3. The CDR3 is CASSERDRVYNEQFF. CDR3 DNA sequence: TGTGCCAGCAGTGAACGGGACAGGGTGTACAATGAGCAGTTCTTC.

As DNA, the CDR3 is TGTGCCAGCAGCCACGGGACAGGAATGAACACTGAAGCTTTCTTT. Translation: CASSHGTGMNTEAFF. The chain links TRBV7-9 to TRBJ1-1, with TRBD1 matching 8 bases. CDR1 is SEHNR and CDR2 is FQNEAQ in the germline V gene (reference sequence). CDR3 length: 15 residues. Unmatched junction bases numbered 5, after V lost 5 bases and J lost 0 bases.

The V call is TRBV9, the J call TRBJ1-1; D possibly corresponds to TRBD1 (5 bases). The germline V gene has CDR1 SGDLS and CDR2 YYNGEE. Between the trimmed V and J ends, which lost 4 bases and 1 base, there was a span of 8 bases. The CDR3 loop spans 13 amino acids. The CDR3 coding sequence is TGTGCCAGCAGCAGGGGCGGGAACACTGAAGCTTTCTTT. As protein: CASSRGGNTEAFF.

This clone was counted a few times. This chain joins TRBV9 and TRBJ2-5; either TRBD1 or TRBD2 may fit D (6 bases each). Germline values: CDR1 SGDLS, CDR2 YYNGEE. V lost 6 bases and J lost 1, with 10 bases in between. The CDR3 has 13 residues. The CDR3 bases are TGTGCCAGCACACAGGGACTCCAAGAGACCCAGTACTTC. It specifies CASTQGLQETQYF.

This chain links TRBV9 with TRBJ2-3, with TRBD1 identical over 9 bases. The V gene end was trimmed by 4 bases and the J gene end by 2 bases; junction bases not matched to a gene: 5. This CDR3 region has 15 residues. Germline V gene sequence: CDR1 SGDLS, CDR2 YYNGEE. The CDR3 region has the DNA TGTGCCAGCAGCCCCCGGGACAGGGTCACAGATACGCAGTATTTT. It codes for CASSPRDRVTDTQYF.

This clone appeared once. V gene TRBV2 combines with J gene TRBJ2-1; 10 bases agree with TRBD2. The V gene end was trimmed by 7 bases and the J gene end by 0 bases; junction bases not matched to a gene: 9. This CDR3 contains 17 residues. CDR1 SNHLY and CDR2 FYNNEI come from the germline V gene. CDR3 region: CASTPGLASSSYNEQFF. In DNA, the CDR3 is TGTGCCAGCACCCCGGGACTAGCGTCGAGCTCCTACAATGAGCAGTTCTTC.

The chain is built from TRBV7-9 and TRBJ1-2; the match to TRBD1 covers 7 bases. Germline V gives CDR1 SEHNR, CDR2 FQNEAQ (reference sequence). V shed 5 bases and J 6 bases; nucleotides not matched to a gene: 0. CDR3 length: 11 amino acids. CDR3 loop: CASSDRDGYTF. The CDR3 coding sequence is TGTGCCAGCAGCGACAGGGATGGCTACACCTTC.

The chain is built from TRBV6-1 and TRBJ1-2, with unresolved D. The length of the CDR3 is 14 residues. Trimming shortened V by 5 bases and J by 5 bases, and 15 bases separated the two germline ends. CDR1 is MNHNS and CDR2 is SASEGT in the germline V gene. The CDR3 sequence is CASSPDEGSYGYTF. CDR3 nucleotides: TGTGCCAGCAGTCCCGATGAAGGGAGTTATGGCTACACCTTC.

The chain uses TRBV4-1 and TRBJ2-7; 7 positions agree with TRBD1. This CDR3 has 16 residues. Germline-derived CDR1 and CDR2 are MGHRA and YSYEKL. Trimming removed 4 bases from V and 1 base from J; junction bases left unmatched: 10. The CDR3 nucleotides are TGCGCCAGCAGCCGCTACCTCGGGACAGAGTCCTACGAGCAGTACTTC. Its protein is CASSRYLGTESYEQYF.

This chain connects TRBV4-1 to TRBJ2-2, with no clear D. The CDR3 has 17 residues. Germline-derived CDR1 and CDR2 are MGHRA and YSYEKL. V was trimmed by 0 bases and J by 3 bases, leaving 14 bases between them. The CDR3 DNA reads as TGCGCCAGCAGCCAAGACTTACTACTTTCGTACACCGGGGAGCTGTTTTTT. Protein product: CASSQDLLLSYTGELFF.

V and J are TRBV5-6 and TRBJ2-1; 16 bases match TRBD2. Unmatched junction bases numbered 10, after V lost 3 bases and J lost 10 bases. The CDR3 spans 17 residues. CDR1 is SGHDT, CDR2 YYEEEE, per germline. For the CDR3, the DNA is TGTGCCAGCAGCTCCCCCGGGACTAGCGGGAGGGCCGACGAGCAGTTCTTC. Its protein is CASSSPGTSGRADEQFF.

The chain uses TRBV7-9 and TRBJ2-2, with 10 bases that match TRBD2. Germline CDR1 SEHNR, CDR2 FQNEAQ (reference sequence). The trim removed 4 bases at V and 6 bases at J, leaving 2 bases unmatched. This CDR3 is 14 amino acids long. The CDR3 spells CASSSLAGAGELFF. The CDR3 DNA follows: TGTGCCAGCAGCTCCCTAGCGGGAGCCGGGGAGCTGTTTTTT.

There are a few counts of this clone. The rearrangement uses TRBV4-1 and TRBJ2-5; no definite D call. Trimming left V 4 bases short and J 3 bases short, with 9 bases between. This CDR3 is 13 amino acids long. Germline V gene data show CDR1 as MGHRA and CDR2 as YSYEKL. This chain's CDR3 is CASSPLQEETQYF. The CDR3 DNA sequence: TGCGCCAGCAGCCCCCTCCAGGAAGAGACCCAGTACTTC.

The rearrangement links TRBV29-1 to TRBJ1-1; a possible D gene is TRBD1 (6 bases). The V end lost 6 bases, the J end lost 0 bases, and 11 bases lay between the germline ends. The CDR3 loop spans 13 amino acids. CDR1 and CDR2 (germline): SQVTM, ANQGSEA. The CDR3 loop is CSVRTELNTEAFF. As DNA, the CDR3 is TGCAGCGTGAGGACAGAGTTGAACACTGAAGCTTTCTTT.

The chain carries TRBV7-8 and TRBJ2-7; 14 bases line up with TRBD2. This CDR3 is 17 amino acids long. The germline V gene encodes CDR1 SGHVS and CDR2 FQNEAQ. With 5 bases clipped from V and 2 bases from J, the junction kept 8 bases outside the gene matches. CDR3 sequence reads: CASSTGLAGVLTYEQYF. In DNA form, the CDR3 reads TGTGCCAGCAGCACGGGACTAGCGGGAGTCCTCACCTACGAGCAGTACTTC.